This entry lists 6 T cell receptor beta chains sequenced from one sample in a study of cytomegalovirus exposure and HLA in healthy donors. 13 Jbeta primers and 60 Vbeta primers were used for the PCR. Repertoires were generated with immunoSEQ multiplex PCR, while TCRdb's copy carries only in-frame clones and drops some. The repertoire has 55,000 to 80,000 clones, around 79% of them found once; the top ten carry 7% to 9.5%. The sequencing input was PBMCs. The receptors originated from a woman aged 25 to 39 in good health and CMV-seropositive.

This chain joins TRBV28 and TRBJ2-7; TRBD2 agrees at 9 bases. The CDR3 contains 13 residues. Losses at the gene ends were 8 bases for V and 2 bases for J; bases not matched to a gene: 4. CDR1 and CDR2 from the germline V gene are MDHEN and SYDVKM. DNA of the CDR3: TGTGCCAGCTCGCCTAGCGGGACCTACGAGCAGTACTTC. Translated: CASSPSGTYEQYF.

The rearrangement joins TRBV27 to TRBJ2-1, with 10 bases fitting TRBD2. After removal of 4 bases from V and 10 bases from J, the junction contained 10 bases not matched to a gene. The CDR3 is 15 residues long. Per the germline V gene, CDR1 is MNHEY and CDR2 is SMNVEV (reference sequence). CDR3 protein: CASSSPAGGPGEQFF. CDR3 coding DNA: TGTGCCAGCAGTTCACCAGCGGGAGGGCCGGGAGAGCAGTTCTTC.

The CDR3 spells CASSAGGVSQETQYF. CDR3 coding DNA: TGTGCCAGCAGCGCGGGGGGGGTGAGTCAAGAGACCCAGTACTTC. This rearrangement joins TRBV9 to TRBJ2-5; 8 bases map to TRBD2. CDR3 length: 15 residues. Germline values: CDR1 SGDLS, CDR2 YYNGEE. Trimming cost V 3 bases and J 2 bases; bases outside gene matches: 6.

V usage is TRBV7-2 and J usage is TRBJ2-2; TRBD2 might be the D (6 bases). CDR1 and CDR2 from the germline V gene are SGHTA and FQGNSA. Trimming took 2 bases from V and 8 from J, leaving 9 bases between them. The CDR3 has 13 residues. The chain's CDR3 is CASSLRGSGELFF. DNA of the CDR3: TGTGCCAGCAGCTTACGGGGGTCGGGGGAGCTGTTTTTT. The full variable domain, in which reference TRBV7-2 and TRBJ2-2 provide the parts outside the CDR3, is GAGVSQSPSNKVTEKGKDVELRCDPISGHTALYWYRQSLGQGLEFLIYFQGNSAPDKSGLPSDRFSAERTGGSVSTLTIQRTQQEDSAVYLCASSLRGSGELFFGEGSRLTVL.

The rearrangement links TRBV5-1 to TRBJ1-6; 8 bases are shared with TRBD1. This CDR3 has 14 residues. The V gene end was trimmed by 4 bases and the J gene end by 9 bases; junction bases not matched to a gene: 6. The germline CDR1 and CDR2 sequences are SGHRS and YFSETQ. Here the CDR3 DNA reads TGCGCCAGCAGCGATGGACAGGGTGTTTCACCCCTCCACTTT. Amino acids: CASSDGQGVSPLHF.

The V and J genes are TRBV6-6 and TRBJ2-7, with 12 bases matching TRBD2. Trimming at V came to 6 bases and at J to 2 bases, leaving 8 bases not matched to a gene. This CDR3 spans 16 amino acids. Germline V lookup: CDR1 MNHNY, CDR2 SVGAGI (reference sequence). The CDR3 nucleotides read TGTGCCAGCAGCCGGACTAGCGGGACCCTTGCCTACGAGCAGTACTTC. It is translated as CASSRTSGTLAYEQYF.